The rows below give T cell receptor beta chains drawn from one sample of a study of shared clonotypes between healthy human individuals. Clones were read by immunoSEQ multiplex PCR, and TCRdb kept only the in-frame ones, dropping some. Of approximately 1.9 million clones listed, around 95% are singletons. Sequencing used naive CD8+ T cells from PBMCs. Source of these receptors: a man aged 18 to 29 in good health. Some clones in this sample may be carry-over from other donors' samples. Both conserved end residues are part of each CDR3. The order of the fields is D gene, clone size, V gene, J gene, CDR3 protein, CDR3 DNA. A D gene is named only where the DNA matches it firmly. Not every row has a clone size; where given, it reads once, few, many or a size class.

D: NA
size: few
V: TRBV29-1
J: TRBJ1-2
CDR3: CSVATTSYGYTF
DNA: TGCAGCGTTGCGACAACCAGCTATGGCTACACCTTC

D: NA
size: NA
V: TRBV27
J: TRBJ2-7
CDR3: CASSFGQKSYEQYF
DNA: TGTGCCAGCAGTTTCGGGCAGAAATCCTACGAGCAGTACTTC

D: TRBD1
size: NA
V: TRBV5-1
J: TRBJ1-2
CDR3: CASSALTGQGREGYTF
DNA: TGCGCCAGCAGCGCCCTCACGGGACAGGGGAGGGAAGGCTACACCTTC

D: NA
size: NA
V: TRBV6-1
J: TRBJ1-2
CDR3: CASTPQAGGEDGYTF
DNA: TGTGCCAGCACTCCCCAGGCGGGGGGCGAAGATGGCTACACCTTC

D: NA
size: once
V: TRBV6-6
J: TRBJ2-7
CDR3: CASCEEPVYEQYF
DNA: TGTGCCAGCTGTGAGGAACCCGTCTACGAGCAGTACTTC

D: NA
size: NA
V: TRBV28
J: TRBJ2-7
CDR3: CASSFGPNHSYEQYF
DNA: TGTGCCAGCAGTTTCGGGCCGAACCACTCCTACGAGCAGTACTTC

D: TRBD2
size: NA
V: TRBV6-6
J: TRBJ2-1
CDR3: CASSLLAGVNNEQFF
DNA: TGTGCCAGCAGTCTACTAGCGGGAGTCAACAATGAGCAGTTCTTC

D: NA
size: NA
V: TRBV5-6
J: TRBJ2-7
CDR3: CASSSTFYEQYF
DNA: TGTGCCAGCAGCTCGACATTCTACGAGCAGTACTTC

D: TRBD1
size: NA
V: TRBV28
J: TRBJ2-7
CDR3: CASSRRDRTYEQYF
DNA: TGTGCCAGCAGCCGACGGGACAGGACCTACGAGCAGTACTTC

D: TRBD2
size: NA
V: TRBV2
J: TRBJ2-7
CDR3: CASSQESGLAESSYEQYF
DNA: TGTGCCAGCAGCCAAGAGTCGGGACTAGCGGAGAGCTCCTACGAGCAGTACTTC

D: NA
size: NA
V: TRBV9
J: TRBJ1-2
CDR3: CASSTMGREGFGDGYTF
DNA: TGTGCCAGCAGCACAATGGGCAGGGAAGGTTTCGGGGATGGCTACACCTTC

D: TRBD2
size: once
V: TRBV4-3
J: TRBJ2-1
CDR3: CASSGPGEGSSYNEQFF
DNA: TGCGCCAGCAGCGGTCCCGGGGAGGGCAGCTCCTACAATGAGCAGTTCTTC

D: NA
size: NA
V: TRBV27
J: TRBJ2-3
CDR3: CASSFLYDTQYF
DNA: TGTGCCAGCAGTTTTCTGTACGATACGCAGTATTTT

D: NA
size: NA
V: TRBV27
J: TRBJ2-7
CDR3: CASSFVGGSYEQYF
DNA: TGTGCCAGCAGTTTCGTCGGGGGCTCCTACGAGCAGTACTTC

D: NA
size: NA
V: TRBV5-1
J: TRBJ2-2
CDR3: CASSLARPTGELFF
DNA: TGCGCCAGCAGCTTGGCACGACCCACCGGGGAGCTGTTTTTT

D: NA
size: few
V: TRBV27
J: TRBJ2-7
CDR3: CASSLRGVTYEQYF
DNA: TGTGCCAGCAGTTTAAGGGGGGTCACCTACGAGCAGTACTTC

D: NA
size: NA
V: TRBV6-1
J: TRBJ2-1
CDR3: CASGLDYNEQFF
DNA: TGTGCCAGCGGACTGGACTACAATGAGCAGTTCTTC

D: NA
size: once
V: TRBV27
J: TRBJ1-1
CDR3: CASSVRGLGFEAFF
DNA: TGTGCCAGCAGTGTTCGGGGACTGGGATTTGAAGCTTTCTTT

D: NA
size: NA
V: TRBV2
J: TRBJ1-1
CDR3: CASSATVNTEAFF
DNA: TGTGCCAGCAGTGCGACAGTGAACACTGAAGCTTTCTTT

D: NA
size: NA
V: TRBV7-9
J: TRBJ1-2
CDR3: CASSFPSAYGYTF
DNA: TGTGCCAGCAGCTTTCCTTCCGCTTATGGCTACACCTTC

D: NA
size: NA
V: TRBV5-6
J: TRBJ2-1
CDR3: CASSSMRGDYNEQFF
DNA: TGTGCCAGCAGCTCCATGAGGGGGGATTACAATGAGCAGTTCTTC

D: NA
size: NA
V: TRBV29-1
J: TRBJ2-1
CDR3: CSVEGYGNNEQFF
DNA: TGCAGCGTTGAAGGCTACGGGAACAATGAGCAGTTCTTC

D: TRBD2
size: NA
V: TRBV4-1
J: TRBJ2-7
CDR3: CASSQMEGLAVPYEQYF
DNA: TGCGCCAGCAGCCAGATGGAGGGACTAGCGGTTCCCTACGAGCAGTACTTC

D: TRBD2
size: NA
V: TRBV28
J: TRBJ2-1
CDR3: CASSPLAGGYNEQFF
DNA: TGTGCCAGCAGCCCCCTAGCGGGAGGTTACAATGAGCAGTTCTTC

D: TRBD1
size: few
V: TRBV18
J: TRBJ1-5
CDR3: CASSPGQGLQPQHF
DNA: TGTGCCAGCTCACCGGGACAGGGGCTTCAGCCCCAGCATTTT

D: NA
size: NA
V: TRBV15
J: TRBJ2-2
CDR3: CATSRARTGELFF
DNA: TGTGCCACCAGCAGAGCAAGAACCGGGGAGCTGTTTTTT

D: NA
size: NA
V: TRBV28
J: TRBJ2-2
CDR3: CASSFVAGTGELFF
DNA: TGTGCCAGCAGTTTCGTCGCGGGTACCGGGGAGCTGTTTTTT

D: NA
size: few
V: TRBV30
J: TRBJ1-1
CDR3: CAWGTSNTEAFF
DNA: TGTGCCTGGGGGACATCGAACACTGAAGCTTTCTTT

D: NA
size: NA
V: TRBV9
J: TRBJ1-1
CDR3: CASSVADTEAFF
DNA: TGTGCCAGCAGCGTAGCTGACACTGAAGCTTTCTTT

D: NA
size: NA
V: TRBV19
J: TRBJ1-5
CDR3: CASSIAFVNQPQHF
DNA: TGTGCCAGTAGTATTGCGTTCGTCAATCAGCCCCAGCATTTT

D: NA
size: NA
V: TRBV6-1
J: TRBJ2-1
CDR3: CASEQGNEQFF
DNA: TGTGCCAGCGAGCAGGGAAATGAGCAGTTCTTC

D: NA
size: NA
V: TRBV27
J: TRBJ2-1
CDR3: CASSSQGEVGTYNEQFF
DNA: TGTGCCAGCAGTTCCCAAGGAGAGGTGGGAACCTACAATGAGCAGTTCTTC

D: NA
size: NA
V: TRBV4-1
J: TRBJ2-3
CDR3: CASSQGVRLDTDTQYF
DNA: TGCGCCAGCAGCCAAGGCGTCCGATTAGACACAGATACGCAGTATTTT

D: TRBD1
size: once
V: TRBV2
J: TRBJ1-1
CDR3: CASSERSGGGTEAFF
DNA: TGTGCCAGCAGTGAAAGGTCAGGGGGCGGCACTGAAGCTTTCTTT

D: NA
size: NA
V: TRBV6-5
J: TRBJ2-3
CDR3: CASSQGDTQYF
DNA: TGTGCCAGCAGTCAGGGGGATACGCAGTATTTT

D: NA
size: few
V: TRBV4-1
J: TRBJ1-1
CDR3: CASSQEGWVTEAFF
DNA: TGCGCCAGCAGCCAAGAAGGGTGGGTAACTGAAGCTTTCTTT

D: NA
size: NA
V: TRBV4-1
J: TRBJ2-3
CDR3: CASSSRSLTALDTQYF
DNA: TGCGCCAGCAGCTCACGATCCCTCACCGCCCTTGATACGCAGTATTTT

D: TRBD2
size: NA
V: TRBV4-1
J: TRBJ2-7
CDR3: CASSHQAGGSQSSYEQYF
DNA: TGCGCCAGCAGCCACCAAGCGGGAGGGTCCCAGAGCTCCTACGAGCAGTACTTC

D: NA
size: NA
V: TRBV28
J: TRBJ2-7
CDR3: CASSDPRYEQYF
DNA: TGTGCCAGCAGTGATCCGAGATACGAGCAGTACTTC

D: NA
size: NA
V: TRBV7-2
J: TRBJ2-2
CDR3: CASSPDDRDLNTGELFF
DNA: TGTGCCAGCAGCCCCGACGACAGGGACTTGAACACCGGGGAGCTGTTTTTT

D: NA
size: NA
V: TRBV15
J: TRBJ2-6
CDR3: CATSRGSGANVLTF
DNA: TGTGCCACCAGCAGAGGCTCTGGGGCCAACGTCCTGACTTTC

D: TRBD2
size: NA
V: TRBV27
J: TRBJ2-5
CDR3: CASKPSGIQETQYF
DNA: TGTGCCAGCAAACCCAGCGGGATTCAAGAGACCCAGTACTTC

D: NA
size: NA
V: TRBV2
J: TRBJ1-2
CDR3: CASSGARMTVWGGYTF
DNA: TGTGCCAGCAGTGGCGCGAGAATGACCGTCTGGGGTGGCTACACCTTC

D: NA
size: NA
V: TRBV5-4
J: TRBJ1-1
CDR3: CASSSGNEAFF
DNA: TGTGCCAGCAGCTCCGGAAATGAAGCTTTCTTT

D: NA
size: NA
V: TRBV19
J: TRBJ1-1
CDR3: CASSIKGGSMNTEAFF
DNA: TGTGCCAGTAGTATAAAGGGTGGGAGTATGAACACTGAAGCTTTCTTT

D: NA
size: NA
V: TRBV28
J: TRBJ2-1
CDR3: CASSLGENNEQFF
DNA: TGTGCCAGCAGTTTGGGGGAGAACAATGAGCAGTTCTTC

D: NA
size: NA
V: TRBV30
J: TRBJ1-4
CDR3: CAWRTVAPIEKLFF
DNA: TGTGCCTGGCGGACAGTGGCTCCCATCGAAAAACTGTTTTTT

D: NA
size: NA
V: TRBV9
J: TRBJ2-1
CDR3: CASSPLAKNEQFF
DNA: TGTGCCAGCAGTCCACTAGCTAAAAATGAGCAGTTCTTC

D: NA
size: NA
V: TRBV9
J: TRBJ2-7
CDR3: CASSPDGFYEQYF
DNA: TGTGCCAGCAGCCCAGACGGATTCTACGAGCAGTACTTC

D: NA
size: once
V: TRBV9
J: TRBJ1-5
CDR3: CASSGTGLPNQPQHF
DNA: TGTGCCAGCAGCGGAACAGGGCTCCCAAATCAGCCCCAGCATTTT

D: NA
size: NA
V: TRBV6-5
J: TRBJ2-7
CDR3: CASSYDGPTYEQYF
DNA: TGTGCCAGCAGTTACGACGGACCTACCTACGAGCAGTACTTC

D: NA
size: NA
V: TRBV27
J: TRBJ1-5
CDR3: CASSINGPGGGSNQPQHF
DNA: TGTGCCAGCAGTATAAATGGGCCCGGGGGTGGTAGCAATCAGCCCCAGCATTTT

D: NA
size: NA
V: TRBV27
J: TRBJ2-3
CDR3: CASSLARRIPNSDTQYF
DNA: TGTGCCAGCAGTTTAGCCCGGAGGATTCCCAACTCAGATACGCAGTATTTT

D: NA
size: NA
V: TRBV6-5
J: TRBJ2-1
CDR3: CASYGAGYNEQFF
DNA: TGTGCCAGCTACGGGGCGGGTTACAATGAGCAGTTCTTC

D: NA
size: NA
V: TRBV19
J: TRBJ2-1
CDR3: CASKGVSGESYNEQFF
DNA: TGTGCCAGTAAGGGGGTGAGCGGGGAATCCTACAATGAGCAGTTCTTC

D: NA
size: NA
V: TRBV28
J: TRBJ1-1
CDR3: CASRLTGPRTEAFF
DNA: TGTGCCAGCAGACTAACCGGACCCAGGACTGAAGCTTTCTTT

D: TRBD2
size: NA
V: TRBV9
J: TRBJ2-1
CDR3: CASSGAGETDEQFF
DNA: TGTGCCAGCAGCGGAGCGGGAGAGACGGATGAGCAGTTCTTC

D: NA
size: NA
V: TRBV10-2
J: TRBJ1-1
CDR3: CASCQGNTEAFF
DNA: TGCGCCAGCTGCCAGGGCAACACTGAAGCTTTCTTT

D: NA
size: once
V: TRBV2
J: TRBJ1-2
CDR3: CASSEAFGGPGYTF
DNA: TGTGCCAGCAGTGAAGCTTTCGGGGGACCAGGCTACACCTTC